The rows below give T cell receptor beta chains drawn from one sample of a study of blood T cell repertoires in COVID-19. Libraries were prepared by immunoSEQ multiplex PCR; TCRdb keeps only in-frame clonotypes and omits some of them. This table holds some 70,000 clones, roughly four fifths found once. The sample comprised peripheral blood. The receptors here all came from a man aged 55 to 69 with COVID-19, enrolled during active disease. The CDR3 runs from the conserved cysteine through the conserved F or W. The order of the fields is D gene, clone size, V gene, J gene, CDR3 DNA, CDR3 protein. The D gene is left open where the match is weak. Only some rows state a clone size, as once, few, many or a class for expanded clones.

NA	few	TRBV11-3	TRBJ1-2	TGTGCCAGCAGCTTAGAGGCGTGGGGCTGGGACTATGGCTACACCTTC	CASSLEAWGWDYGYTF
TRBD1	few	TRBV3-1/TRBV3-2	TRBJ1-1	TGTGCCAGCAGCCAACAGGGGGGTGAAGCTTTCTTT	CASSQQGGEAFF
NA	many	TRBV5-1	TRBJ1-1	TGCGCCAGCAGCTTGGACCCCGAGGACACTGAAGCTTTCTTT	CASSLDPEDTEAFF
NA	NA	TRBV12-3/TRBV12-4	TRBJ1-2	TGTGCCAGCAGGGGACGGGAGGATGGCTACACCTTC	CASRGREDGYTF
NA	few	TRBV6-6	TRBJ2-7	TGTGCCAGCAGACCAGGGGGAGGCGAGCAGTACTTC	CASRPGGGEQYF
TRBD1	once	TRBV7-3	TRBJ1-2	TGTGCCAGCAGCCCAGGGGGCGGTGTCTATGGCTACACCTTC	CASSPGGGVYGYTF
TRBD1	NA	TRBV3-1/TRBV3-2	TRBJ2-5	TGTGCCAGCAGCCTGGGACAGGGGTTCGGGACCCAGTACTTC	CASSLGQGFGTQYF
NA	once	TRBV28	TRBJ2-7	TGTGCCAGCAGGTTGTCCCGGGACAACTCCTACGAGCAGTACTTC	CASRLSRDNSYEQYF
TRBD1	NA	TRBV4-1	TRBJ2-1	TGCGCCAGCAGCCAAGACGACAGGGTTTACAGTGAGCAGTTCTTC	CASSQDDRVYSEQFF
TRBD2	NA	TRBV10-3	TRBJ2-5	TGTGCCACCCGCGGGGGGGCGGAAACCCAGTACTTC	CATRGGAETQYF
NA	NA	TRBV12-3/TRBV12-4	TRBJ1-5	TGTGCCAGCAGCCGGGACATCGATCAGCCCCAGCATTTT	CASSRDIDQPQHF
TRBD2	NA	TRBV4-1	TRBJ2-5	TGCGCCAGCAGCCCCCCTATCGGGCGGGAGTTCCAAGAGACCCAGTACTTC	CASSPPIGREFQETQYF
TRBD2	NA	TRBV30	TRBJ2-3	TGTGCCTGGAAGGAGGGCGGGGGGGCCCCAGATACGCAGTATTTT	CAWKEGGGAPDTQYF
TRBD2	NA	TRBV2	TRBJ2-5	TGTGCCAGCAGACAGGAACTAGCGGCCCAAGAGACCCAGTACTTC	CASRQELAAQETQYF
NA	once	TRBV7-2	TRBJ2-7	TGTGCCAGCGGAGGATACGAGCAGTACTTC	CASGGYEQYF
NA	NA	TRBV4-1	TRBJ1-2	TGCGCCAGCAGCCTCCGGGGAGTGCTCTATGGCTACACCTTC	CASSLRGVLYGYTF
TRBD1	NA	TRBV5-4	TRBJ2-5	TGTGCCAGCAGCGGGGAAGGGACAGGGGTCCAAGAGACCCAGTACTTC	CASSGEGTGVQETQYF
TRBD2	NA	TRBV4-1	TRBJ2-5	TGCGCCAGCAGCCAGATTGTCACTAGCGGGGGTGAGGGAAGAGAGACCCAGTACTTC	CASSQIVTSGGEGRETQYF
TRBD1	NA	TRBV7-9	TRBJ2-7	TGTGCCAGCAGCTGGGACAGCGGCCCCTACGAGCAGTACTTC	CASSWDSGPYEQYF
NA	NA	TRBV9	TRBJ2-7	TGTGCCAGCAGCCCCCAGGACTCCTTAAGCTACGAGCAGTACTTC	CASSPQDSLSYEQYF
NA	few	TRBV9	TRBJ1-1	TGTGCCAGCAGCGTAGTCTCCCAGACTGAAGCTTTCTTT	CASSVVSQTEAFF
TRBD2	NA	TRBV7-9	TRBJ2-7	TGTGCCAGCAGCTTAGGTCTGACGGGGGGGAACTCCTACGAGCAGTACTTC	CASSLGLTGGNSYEQYF
NA	NA	TRBV27	TRBJ2-1	TGTGCCAGCAGTGGGTCGTCTTCGGGTGAGCAGTTCTTC	CASSGSSSGEQFF
NA	medium-sized	TRBV6-6	TRBJ1-5	TGTGCCAGCAGGGGGTTGAGGGATCAGCCCCAGCATTTT	CASRGLRDQPQHF